The present T cell receptor beta chain was sequenced within a study of CD8 T cells in ankylosing spondylitis. Whole-study results and caveats: A motif of 7 to 9 highly homologous TCR beta variants was seen as apparently characteristic of ankylosing spondylitis blood. Clones linked to disease were reported to show significant enrichment in matched ankylosing spondylitis synovial fluid.

Concerning this clonotype: Antigen: not known.

Scientists made TCR beta libraries using quantitative 5'-RACE with molecular barcodes. TCRdb fed the 5' RACE reads into MiXCR, producing one record per CDR3 protein. The sample records approximately 540,000 distinct CDR3 sequences, roughly 13% being singletons. The source material was blood, either unsorted or a sorted T cell fraction (not recorded which). This clonotype was sampled from a male donor with ankylosing spondylitis.

For the CDR3, the DNA is TGTGCCAGCAGTTTTCTACGGACTAGCGGGAGCACAGATACGCAGTATTTT. Translated: CASSFLRTSGSTDTQYF. The rearrangement joins TRBV27 to TRBJ2-3; 11 nucleotides match TRBD2. V lost 3 bases and J lost 0; bases outside the gene matches: 5. The CDR3 consists of 17 residues. Looked up from germline, CDR1 is MNHEY and CDR2 is SMNVEV (reference sequence).